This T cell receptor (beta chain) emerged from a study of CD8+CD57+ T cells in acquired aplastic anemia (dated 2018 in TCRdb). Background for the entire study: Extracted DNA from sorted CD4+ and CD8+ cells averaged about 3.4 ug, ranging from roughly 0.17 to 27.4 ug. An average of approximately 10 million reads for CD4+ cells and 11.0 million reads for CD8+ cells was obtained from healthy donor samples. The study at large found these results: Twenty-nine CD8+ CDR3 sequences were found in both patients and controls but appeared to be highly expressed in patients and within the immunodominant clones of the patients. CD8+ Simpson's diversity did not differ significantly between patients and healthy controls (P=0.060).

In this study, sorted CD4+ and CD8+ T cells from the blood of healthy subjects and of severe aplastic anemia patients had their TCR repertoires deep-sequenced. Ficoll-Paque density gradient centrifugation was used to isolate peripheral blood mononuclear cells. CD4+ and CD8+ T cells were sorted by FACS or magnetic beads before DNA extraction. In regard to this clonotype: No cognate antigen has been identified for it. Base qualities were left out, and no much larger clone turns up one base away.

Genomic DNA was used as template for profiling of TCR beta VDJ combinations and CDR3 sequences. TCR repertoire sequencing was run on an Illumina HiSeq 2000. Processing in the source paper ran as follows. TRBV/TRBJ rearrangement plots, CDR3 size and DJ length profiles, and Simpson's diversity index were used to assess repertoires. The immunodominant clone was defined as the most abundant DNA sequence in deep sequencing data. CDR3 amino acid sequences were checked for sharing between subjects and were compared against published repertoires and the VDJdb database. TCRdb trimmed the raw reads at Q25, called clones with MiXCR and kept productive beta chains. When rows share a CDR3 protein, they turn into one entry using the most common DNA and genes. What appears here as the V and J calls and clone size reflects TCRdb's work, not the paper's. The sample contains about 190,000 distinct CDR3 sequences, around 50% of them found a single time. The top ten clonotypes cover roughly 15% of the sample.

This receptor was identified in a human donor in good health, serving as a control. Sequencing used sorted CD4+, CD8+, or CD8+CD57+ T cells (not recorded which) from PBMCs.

The nucleotide sequence is given as TGTGCCACCAGTCCGGGACAGGGACAATCCTACGAGCAGTACTTC. This sequence encodes CATSPGQGQSYEQYF. The chain is encoded by TRBV15 joined to TRBJ2-7; 9 central nucleotides agree with TRBD1. The CDR3 has 15 amino acids, counting the end cysteine and phenylalanine. The entry retains the CDR3 DNA only, 45 bases that are in frame from base 1. The germline V end is reduced by 6 bases and the J end by 1 base; junction bases left unmatched: 7. Sequences LNHNV (CDR1) and YYDKDF (CDR2) are obtained from the germline V gene (reference sequence).